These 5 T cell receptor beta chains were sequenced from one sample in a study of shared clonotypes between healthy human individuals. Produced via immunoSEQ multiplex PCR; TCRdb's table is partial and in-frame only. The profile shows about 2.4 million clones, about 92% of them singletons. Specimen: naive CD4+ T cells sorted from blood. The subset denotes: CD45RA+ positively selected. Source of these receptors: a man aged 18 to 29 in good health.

The CDR3 protein is CATTESGRGQSSQFF. The CDR3 DNA sequence: TGTGCCACCACTGAGTCGGGGCGGGGGCAATCATCGCAGTTCTTC. The chain joins TRBV15 to TRBJ2-1, with a possible D match to TRBD2 (7 bases). V lost 7 bases and J lost 12, with 25 bases in between. The CDR3 covers 15 residues. Germline V gene sequence: CDR1 LNHNV, CDR2 YYDKDF (reference sequence). Complete variable domain (other parts from reference TRBV15 and TRBJ2-1): DAMVIQNPRYQVTQFGKPVTLSCSQTLNHNVMYWYQQKSSQAPKLLFHYYDKDFNNEADTPDNFQSRRPNTSFCFLDIRSPGLGDTAMYLCATTESGRGQSSQFFGPGTRLTVL.

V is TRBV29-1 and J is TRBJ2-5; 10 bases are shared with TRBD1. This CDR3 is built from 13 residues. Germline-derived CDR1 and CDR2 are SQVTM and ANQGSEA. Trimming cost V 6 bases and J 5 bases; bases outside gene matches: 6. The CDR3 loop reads CSVRQGAWETQYF. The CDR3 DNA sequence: TGCAGCGTGAGACAGGGGGCGTGGGAGACCCAGTACTTC. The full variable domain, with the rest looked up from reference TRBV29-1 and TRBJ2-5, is SAVISQKPSRDICQRGTSLTIQCQVDSQVTMMFWYRQQPGQSLTLIATANQGSEATYESGFVIDKFPISRPNLTFSTLTVSNMSPEDSSIYLCSVRQGAWETQYFGPGTRLLVL.

CDR3 sequence reads: CASSQADGTDTQYF. For the CDR3, the DNA is TGTGCCAGCAGCCAAGCCGATGGCACAGATACGCAGTATTTT. The chain couples TRBV4-2 to TRBJ2-3; the D is unclear. The germline V gene encodes CDR1 LGHNA and CDR2 YNFKEQ. The V end was cut by 1 base, the J end by 1 base, with 6 bases between. The CDR3 is 14 amino acids.

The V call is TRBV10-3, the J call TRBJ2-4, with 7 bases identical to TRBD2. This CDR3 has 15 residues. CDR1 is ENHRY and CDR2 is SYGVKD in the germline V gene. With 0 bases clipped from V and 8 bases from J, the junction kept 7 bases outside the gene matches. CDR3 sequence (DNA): TGTGCCATCAGTGAGTCTGCGGGAGTTGGATACATTCAGTACTTC. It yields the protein CAISESAGVGYIQYF.

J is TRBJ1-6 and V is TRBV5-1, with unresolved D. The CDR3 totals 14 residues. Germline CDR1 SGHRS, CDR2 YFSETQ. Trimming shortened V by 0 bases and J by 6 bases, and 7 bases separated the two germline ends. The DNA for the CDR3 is TGCGCCAGCAGCTTGGAGGCCCTTAATTCACCCCTCCACTTT. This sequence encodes CASSLEALNSPLHF.